These 23 T cell receptor beta chains were all obtained from the same sample, sequenced in a study of vaccination effects on CD4 cells after COVID-19. When ten to eleven days of culture had elapsed, CD4+ T cells were isolated. Their antigens are not known. TCRdb's copy holds only in-frame clones and misses some; the assay was immunoSEQ multiplex PCR. The table has tens of thousands of clones, 65% to 80% seen once. The source was CD4+ T cells from PBMCs cultured without peptide, collected before COVID-19 vaccination. The source is a human donor who received a COVID-19 vaccine.

V is TRBV19 and J is TRBJ1-3; TRBD1 matches 7 bases. Trimming cost V 3 bases and J 0 bases; bases outside gene matches: 5. This CDR3 has 16 amino acids. Germline CDR1 reads LNHDA; CDR2 reads SQIVND (reference sequence). The CDR3 bases are TGTGCCAGTAGTATCGGGGGGACAGTCTCTGGAAACACCATATATTTT. It encodes CASSIGGTVSGNTIYF.

V is TRBV18 and J is TRBJ1-6; tentatively, D is TRBD1 (5 bases). Germline V gene lookup returns CDR1 KGHSH and CDR2 LQKENI. The CDR3 loop spans 14 amino acids. Trimming took off 2 bases at V and 8 bases at J, with 10 bases between the two ends. The DNA for the CDR3 is TGTGCCAGCTCACCAGGGGCCCCGGATTCACCCCTCCACTTT. Translation gives CASSPGAPDSPLHF.

The chain combines TRBV19 with TRBJ1-1; D possibly corresponds to TRBD1 (6 bases). The germline gives CDR1 LNHDA, CDR2 SQIVND (reference sequence). The V end was cut by 7 bases, the J end by 4 bases, with 13 bases between. The CDR3 covers 13 residues. CDR3 region: CASTTRGGTEAFF. As DNA, the CDR3 is TGTGCCAGTACCACTAGGGGGGGCACTGAAGCTTTCTTT.

CDR3: CAWSRTGPGRVNEQFF. CDR3 DNA sequence: TGTGCCTGGAGTCGTACCGGGCCCGGAAGGGTCAATGAGCAGTTCTTC. The chain has TRBV30 and TRBJ2-1; D call uncertain. V lost 2 bases and J lost 6, with 20 bases in between. The CDR3 runs to 16 residues. Germline-derived CDR1 and CDR2 are GTSNPN and SVGIG (reference sequence).

The chain is built from TRBV11-1 and TRBJ2-7; 9 bases map to TRBD1. V dropped 7 bases and J dropped 4; count of bases not matched to a gene: 5. The germline gives CDR1 SGHAT, CDR2 FQDESV (reference sequence). This CDR3 spans 13 amino acids. CDR3 nucleotides: TGTGCCAGCAACGGACAGGGGTCGTACGAGCAGTACTTC. Translating gives CASNGQGSYEQYF.

The V and J genes are TRBV6-5 and TRBJ1-2, with 9 nucleotides matching TRBD1. CDR3 size: 15 residues. The V segment lost 2 bases and the J segment 6 bases; nucleotides outside the gene matches: 7. The V gene's germline CDR1 is MNHEY and CDR2 SVGAGI. The CDR3 DNA reads TGTGCCAGCAGTTACGCTACAGGGGGCGGGGATGGCTACACCTTC. Residues: CASSYATGGGDGYTF.

The chain joins TRBV15 to TRBJ1-5, with D hard to call. CDR3 size: 12 residues. Germline V gene lookup returns CDR1 LNHNV and CDR2 YYDKDF (reference sequence). V was clipped by 0 bases and J by 10 bases, with 7 bases between them. The CDR3 DNA reads as TGTGCCACCAGCAGAGATTTTGAACCCCAGCATTTT. Translating it yields CATSRDFEPQHF.

This clone has just a few counts. The chain uses TRBV18 and TRBJ1-2, with D perhaps TRBD1 (5 bases). The CDR3 is made up of 14 amino acids. Trimming cost V 2 bases and J 9 bases, with 16 bases left between them. Germline CDR1 KGHSH, CDR2 LQKENI. For the CDR3, the DNA is TGTGCCAGCTCACCAAACAGAGGGGATAGGCGCTACACCTTC. As protein: CASSPNRGDRRYTF.

The chain links TRBV28 to TRBJ2-1, with 10 bases identical to TRBD2. With 6 bases clipped from V and 10 bases from J, the junction kept 6 bases outside the gene matches. Germline V gene data show CDR1 as MDHEN and CDR2 as SYDVKM. This CDR3 region has 13 residues. CDR3 nucleotides: TGTGCCAGCAGAACGGGACTAGCGAGGGAGCAGTTCTTC. Protein sequence: CASRTGLAREQFF.

This clone was observed a handful of times. The V and J genes are TRBV7-2 and TRBJ2-2; D is uncertain. Trimming took off 1 base at V and 5 bases at J, with 8 bases between the two ends. CDR1 and CDR2 from the germline V gene are SGHTA and FQGNSA. The length of the CDR3 is 14 residues. The CDR3 here is CASSLGAQTGELFF. The CDR3 region has the DNA TGTGCCAGCAGCTTAGGGGCCCAGACCGGGGAGCTGTTTTTT.

The genes are TRBV7-2 and TRBJ1-2; 10 bases are a match to TRBD1. Germline CDR1 and CDR2: SGHTA and FQGNSA. This CDR3 comprises 14 residues. Losses at the gene ends were 5 bases for V and 4 bases for J; bases not matched to a gene: 4. For the CDR3, the DNA is TGTGCCAGCAGCCCCCGGGACAGGGGCTATGGCTACACCTTC. It translates to CASSPRDRGYGYTF.

This chain joins TRBV6-5 and TRBJ1-6; D call uncertain. Germline values: CDR1 MNHEY, CDR2 SVGAGI. Trimming pared 2 bases from V and 9 bases from J, leaving 11 bases between. The CDR3 runs to 14 residues. The CDR3 region is CASSYGTASSPLHF. CDR3 DNA: TGTGCCAGCAGTTACGGCACAGCCTCTTCACCCCTCCACTTT.

Only one count was recorded for this clone. The chain recombines TRBV25-1 with TRBJ1-2; the D gene is possibly TRBD1 (5 bases). This CDR3 region has 14 residues. CDR1 and CDR2 from the germline V gene are MGHDK and SYGVNS. V was trimmed by 6 bases and J by 1 base, leaving 12 bases between them. CDR3 nucleotide sequence: TGTGCCAGCAGGGACGGGACTCATAACTATGGCTACACCTTC. As protein: CASRDGTHNYGYTF.

This clone was seen more than once but under ten times. This rearrangement joins TRBV27 to TRBJ2-1, with D possibly being TRBD2 (7 bases). V was trimmed by 7 bases and J by 3 bases, leaving 16 bases between them. In germline, CDR1 is MNHEY, CDR2 SMNVEV (reference sequence). This CDR3 has 15 amino acids. CDR3: CASTRGGPNYNEQFF. In DNA, the CDR3 is TGTGCCAGCACCCGCGGGGGCCCCAACTACAATGAGCAGTTCTTC.

The chain is built from TRBV7-9 and TRBJ2-1; TRBD2 matches 16 bases. Germline V gives CDR1 SEHNR, CDR2 FQNEAQ (reference sequence). The CDR3 runs to 18 residues. Trimming cost V 3 bases and J 7 bases; bases outside gene matches: 9. CDR3 bases: TGTGCCAGCAGCTTGGGGACTAGCGGGAGGGTCTGGGGGAATGAGCAGTTCTTC. This sequence encodes CASSLGTSGRVWGNEQFF.

In its sample, this clone was seen a few times. V is TRBV5-1 and J is TRBJ2-7; 7 bases line up with TRBD1. J lost 6 bases, V lost 2 bases, and 8 bases had no gene match. CDR1 is SGHRS and CDR2 is YFSETQ in the germline V gene. The length of the CDR3 is 14 residues. As DNA, the CDR3 is TGCGCCAGCAGCTTTTCTGACAGGGACGGCGAGCAGTACTTC. This encodes CASSFSDRDGEQYF.

The chain uses TRBV19 and TRBJ2-7; the match to TRBD2 covers 12 bases. Trimming at V came to 6 bases and at J to 0 bases, leaving 9 bases not matched to a gene. The CDR3 totals 17 residues. In germline, CDR1 is LNHDA, CDR2 SQIVND (reference sequence). CDR3 region: CASSLTSGRGGSYEQYF. CDR3 bases: TGTGCCAGTAGCTTGACTAGCGGGAGAGGGGGCTCCTACGAGCAGTACTTC.

The chain uses TRBV6-5 and TRBJ2-7; no clear D gene. The germline V gene has CDR1 MNHEY and CDR2 SVGAGI. The CDR3 is 13 residues long. Trimming cost V 2 bases and J 2 bases, with 7 bases left between them. The CDR3 sequence is CASSYGPAYEQYF. In DNA form, the CDR3 reads TGTGCCAGCAGTTACGGCCCGGCCTACGAGCAGTACTTC.

The chain is built from TRBV7-2 and TRBJ2-3; tentative D call: TRBD2 (5 bases). The CDR3 contains 15 residues. V lost 3 bases and J lost 0, with 10 bases in between. The V gene's germline CDR1 is SGHTA and CDR2 FQGNSA. The CDR3 DNA sequence: TGTGCCAGCAGCTTCGGGAAACCTAGCACAGATACGCAGTATTTT. It is translated as CASSFGKPSTDTQYF.

The sample holds a few counts of this clone. The chain uses TRBV4-3 and TRBJ1-1; D gene unclear. The CDR3 loop spans 13 amino acids. Germline values: CDR1 LGHNA, CDR2 YSLEER. The germline V and J ends were trimmed by 4 bases and 1 base, with 7 bases remaining between them. The CDR3: CASSPEPNTEAFF. The CDR3, as DNA: TGCGCCAGCAGCCCTGAGCCGAACACTGAAGCTTTCTTT.

In this sample, this clone turned up once. This chain's CDR3 is CAWRGTESNYGYTF. In DNA, the CDR3 is TGTGCCTGGAGGGGGACAGAGTCTAACTATGGCTACACCTTC. J is TRBJ1-2 and V is TRBV30; 7 bases match TRBD1. The junction had 4 bases not matched to a gene; V was cut back by 3 bases and J by 0 bases. This CDR3 comprises 14 residues. Germline values: CDR1 GTSNPN, CDR2 SVGIG (reference sequence).

This chain joins TRBV14 and TRBJ1-6, with 7 bases matching TRBD1. The J segment lost 3 bases and the V segment lost 4 bases, leaving 6 bases of the junction unmatched. The CDR3 covers 16 residues. Germline CDR1 and CDR2: SGHDN and FVKESK. CDR3: CASSLGQLDYNSPLHF. The CDR3 DNA follows: TGTGCCAGCAGCCTGGGACAGTTAGACTATAATTCACCCCTCCACTTT.

J is TRBJ2-5 and V is TRBV4-1; 10 bases are shared with TRBD2. After removal of 4 bases from V and 7 bases from J, the junction contained 6 bases not matched to a gene. Germline CDR1 reads MGHRA; CDR2 reads YSYEKL. The CDR3 is 14 amino acids. The CDR3 region has the DNA TGCGCCAGCAGCCTGGGACTAGCGCAGGGGACCCAGTACTTC. This translates into CASSLGLAQGTQYF.